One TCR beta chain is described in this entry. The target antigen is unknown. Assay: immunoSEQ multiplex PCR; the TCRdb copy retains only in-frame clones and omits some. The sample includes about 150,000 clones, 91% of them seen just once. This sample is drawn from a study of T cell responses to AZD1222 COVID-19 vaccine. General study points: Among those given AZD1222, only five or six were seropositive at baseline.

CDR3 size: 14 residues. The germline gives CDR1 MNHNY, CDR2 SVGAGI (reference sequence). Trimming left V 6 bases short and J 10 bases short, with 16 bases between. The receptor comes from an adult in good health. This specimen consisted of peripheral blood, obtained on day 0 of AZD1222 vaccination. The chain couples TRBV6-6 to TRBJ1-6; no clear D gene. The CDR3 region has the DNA TGTGCCAGCAGATCCAGAGGGATGAACTCACCCCTCCACTTT. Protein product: CASRSRGMNSPLHF.